This TCR beta chain was observed in a study of control samples from healthy donors and cancer patients. The CDR3 length is 16 residues. Trimming pared 3 bases from V and 0 bases from J, leaving 11 bases between. The germline V gene encodes CDR1 LGHDT and CDR2 YNNKEL (reference sequence). Clones were read by immunoSEQ multiplex PCR, and TCRdb kept only the in-frame ones, dropping some. Of tens of thousands of clones in the sample, roughly 96% were seen once. This clone has just one count. The receptor was isolated from a young woman in good health. The chain employs TRBV3-1 (or the pseudogene TRBV3-2) and TRBJ2-2; tentatively, D is TRBD1 (5 bases). Input material: blood. CDR3 loop: CASSHFDSPNTGELFF. In DNA form, the CDR3 reads TGTGCCAGCAGCCATTTCGACAGTCCGAACACCGGGGAGCTGTTTTTT.